The 5 T cell receptor beta chains below were found in one sample sequenced in a study of cytomegalovirus exposure and HLA in healthy donors. Primers: 60 Vbeta forward and 13 Jbeta reverse. TCRdb's copy holds only in-frame clones and misses some; the assay was immunoSEQ multiplex PCR. Counted here are approximately 33,000 clones, around 49% occurring once; the ten biggest clones make up more than 5%. Material: PBMCs. All receptors derive from a woman in her thirties or forties in good health and CMV-seropositive.

The chain is built from TRBV7-2 and TRBJ2-7, with TRBD1 identical over 7 bases. The V gene's germline CDR1 is SGHTA and CDR2 FQGNSA. V shed 0 bases and J 2 bases; nucleotides not matched to a gene: 1. This CDR3 is built from 14 residues. For the CDR3, the DNA is TGTGCCAGCAGCTTAGCCGGGACAGCCTACGAGCAGTACTTC. Its protein is CASSLAGTAYEQYF.

The rearrangement links TRBV6-5 to TRBJ2-6; D is ambiguous. Trimming shortened V by 2 bases and J by 0 bases, and 8 bases separated the two germline ends. CDR3 length: 16 residues. Germline assignment: CDR1 MNHEY and CDR2 SVGAGI. The CDR3 sequence is CASSYLENSGANVLTF. As DNA, the CDR3 is TGTGCCAGCAGTTACCTCGAGAACTCTGGGGCCAACGTCCTGACTTTC.

The chain links TRBV12-5 to TRBJ1-1; D might be TRBD1 (6 bases). Per the germline V gene, CDR1 is LGHNT and CDR2 is FRNRAP. This CDR3 contains 13 residues. V gave up 2 bases and J gave up 3 bases, with 7 bases separating them. The CDR3 sequence is CASGLTGYTEAFF. CDR3 nucleotide sequence: TGTGCTAGTGGTTTGACAGGGTACACTGAAGCTTTCTTT.

The sample holds a few counts of this clone. The chain has TRBV29-1 and TRBJ2-1; 8 nucleotides match TRBD1. The germline V gene has CDR1 SQVTM and CDR2 ANQGSEA. The CDR3 length is 15 residues. Losses at the gene ends were 5 bases for V and 4 bases for J; bases not matched to a gene: 10. Here the CDR3 reads CSVPRRTGLYNEQFF. The CDR3 DNA reads TGCAGCGTTCCACGCCGGACAGGGCTTTACAATGAGCAGTTCTTC.

The genes are TRBV7-8 and TRBJ2-7; 9 positions match TRBD1. Germline assignment: CDR1 SGHVS and CDR2 FQNEAQ. This CDR3 is 16 amino acids long. Unmatched junction bases numbered 12, after V lost 2 bases and J lost 7 bases. CDR3: CASSLFPDRGPGEQYF. The CDR3 DNA reads TGTGCCAGCAGCTTATTTCCGGACAGGGGACCGGGTGAGCAGTACTTC.